The 5 T cell receptor beta chains listed next were all sequenced from one sample in a study of blood T cell repertoires in COVID-19. Clones were sequenced by immunoSEQ multiplex PCR, and TCRdb holds only the in-frame ones, with some missing. The sample includes 50,000 to 65,000 clones, about 83% of them seen just once. The sequenced material came from peripheral blood. These receptors were obtained from a human donor in a cohort sampled during active COVID-19.

This sequence joins TRBV3-1 (or the pseudogene TRBV3-2) and TRBJ1-5; D gene ambiguous. The V gene's germline CDR1 is LGHDT and CDR2 YNNKEL (reference sequence). V was trimmed by 1 base and J by 6 bases, leaving 4 bases between them. The CDR3 consists of 12 residues. The CDR3 protein is CASSQVGQPQHF. The DNA of the CDR3 is TGTGCCAGCAGCCAAGTCGGTCAGCCCCAGCATTTT.

The chain uses TRBV5-1 and TRBJ1-5; 9 bases align to TRBD1. Trimming at V came to 4 bases and at J to 5 bases, leaving 4 bases not matched to a gene. Germline-derived CDR1 and CDR2 are SGHRS and YFSETQ. CDR3 length: 14 amino acids. This chain's CDR3 is CASSHTGGDQPQHF. The DNA for the CDR3 is TGCGCCAGCAGCCACACAGGGGGCGATCAGCCCCAGCATTTT.

The rearrangement uses TRBV4-1 and TRBJ2-7, with 10 bases matching TRBD2. J was trimmed by 4 bases and V by 5 bases; bases with no gene match: 11. CDR1 is MGHRA, CDR2 YSYEKL, per germline. This CDR3 is built from 16 residues. The CDR3 spells CASSYGRASGRYEQYF. CDR3 nucleotide sequence: TGCGCCAGCAGCTACGGGCGGGCTAGCGGGAGATACGAGCAGTACTTC.

This clone has just a few counts. V and J are TRBV5-6 and TRBJ2-5, with unresolved D. The CDR3 length is 13 residues. Per germline, CDR1 SGHDT and CDR2 YYEEEE. The V gene lost 1 base and the J gene lost 5 bases, with 9 bases spanning the gap. This CDR3 is CASSLRNGETQYF. The CDR3 DNA follows: TGTGCCAGCAGCTTGAGGAACGGGGAGACCCAGTACTTC.

This clone was seen only once. The chain links TRBV19 to TRBJ1-4; D remains ambiguous. The CDR3 covers 12 residues. The V end lost 6 bases, the J end lost 7 bases, and 9 bases lay between the germline ends. Germline CDR1 reads LNHDA; CDR2 reads SQIVND (reference sequence). CDR3 sequence: CASRIRGEKLFF. CDR3 bases: TGTGCCAGTAGGATACGGGGTGAAAAACTGTTTTTT.